At least ten counts were recorded for the clone carrying this TCR beta chain. Its specificity is not known. Diagnosis of hyperthyroidism was new in patients aged 18 to 65, and its duration was under 2 months. Exclusions: uncontrolled infection, other autoimmune disease, pregnancy, lactation. Clinical symptoms, serum thyroxine, TRAb, thyroid ultrasound and orbital computed tomography informed diagnoses. The data are from a study of T cells in Graves' hyperthyroidism and ophthalmopathy. TCR beta CDR3 regions were amplified from RNA. HTBI primers drove first-round RT-PCR of the TCR CDR3. TCRdb called the multiplex PCR reads again in MiXCR, with one record for every CDR3 protein. Of about 720,000 distinct CDR3 sequences detected, roughly a sixth appear once; the ten largest clones hold 16%. Study-level results: Peripheral blood also featured most of the thyroid clonotypes expanded above 0.001.

CDR3 size: 17 residues. V dropped 0 bases and J dropped 1; count of bases not matched to a gene: 3. CDR1 is MNHEY and CDR2 is SVGAGI in the germline V gene. This TCR came from a woman aged 45-60 years with Graves' hyperthyroidism that later progressed to Graves' ophthalmopathy. This chain joins TRBV6-5 and TRBJ2-3; 11 bases agree with TRBD2. Sequencing was performed on blood. The CDR3 loop is CASSYSGLAARTDTQYF. In DNA form, the CDR3 reads TGTGCCAGCAGTTACTCGGGACTAGCGGCACGCACAGATACGCAGTATTTT.